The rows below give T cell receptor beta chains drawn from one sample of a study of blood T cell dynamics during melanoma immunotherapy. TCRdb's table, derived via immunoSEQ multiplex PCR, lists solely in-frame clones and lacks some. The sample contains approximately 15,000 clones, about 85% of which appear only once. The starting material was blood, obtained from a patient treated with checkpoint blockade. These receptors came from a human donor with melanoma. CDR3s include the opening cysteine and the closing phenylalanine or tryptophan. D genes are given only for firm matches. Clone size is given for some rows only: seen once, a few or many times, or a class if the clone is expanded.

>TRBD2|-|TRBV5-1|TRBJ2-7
TGCGCCAGCAGCGCGACTAGCGGGGGGATCTCCTACGAGCAGTACTTC
CASSATSGGISYEQYF
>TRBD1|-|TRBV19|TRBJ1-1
TGTGCCAGTACGGGTCGCAGGGGGGCGGCCACTGAAGCTTTCTTT
CASTGRRGAATEAFF
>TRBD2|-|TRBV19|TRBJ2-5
TGTGCCAGTAGTATAACTAGCGGTTCCCCCCAAGAGACCCAGTACTTC
CASSITSGSPQETQYF
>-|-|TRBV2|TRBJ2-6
TGTGCCAGCAGCAAGATAGGGGGTGGGGCCAACGTCCTGACTTTC
CASSKIGGGANVLTF
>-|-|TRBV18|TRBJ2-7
TGTGCCAGCTCACTAACGGGACAAGACTACGAGCAGTACTTC
CASSLTGQDYEQYF
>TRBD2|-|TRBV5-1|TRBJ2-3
TGCGCCAGCAGTAGCGGGGGATACACAGATACGCAGTATTTT
CASSSGGYTDTQYF
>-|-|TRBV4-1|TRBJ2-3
TGCGCCAGCAGCCAGAGGGGGGACTTCGGCGGGGCGTGGACAGATACGCAGTATTTT
CASSQRGDFGGAWTDTQYF
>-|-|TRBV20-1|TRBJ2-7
TGCAGTGCTAGATCGCAGGGAGAGCAGTACTTC
CSARSQGEQYF
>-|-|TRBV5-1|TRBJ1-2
TGCGCCAGCAGCTTGTCCAGGGTTGTGGCCTATGGCTACACCTTC
CASSLSRVVAYGYTF
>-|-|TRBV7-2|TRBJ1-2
TGTGCCAGCAGCTCGGCCTACCCAAGTGGTGGCTACACCTTC
CASSSAYPSGGYTF
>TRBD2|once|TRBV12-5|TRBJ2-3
TGTGCTAGTGGTTTGGGACTAGCGGGGGACGATACGCAGTATTTT
CASGLGLAGDDTQYF
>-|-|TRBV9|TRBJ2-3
TGTGCCAGCAGCGCCCCCCGAAGCGGAAGGTACACAGATACGCAGTATTTT
CASSAPRSGRYTDTQYF
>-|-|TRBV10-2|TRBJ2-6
TGCGCCAGCAGTGACGCAGGTACCACTGGGGCCAACGTCCTGACTTTC
CASSDAGTTGANVLTF
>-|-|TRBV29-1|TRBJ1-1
TGCAGCGTCTCCTACGACACTGAAGCTTTCTTT
CSVSYDTEAFF
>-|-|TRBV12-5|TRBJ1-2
TGTGCTAGTGGTTTGGCTGGGGTCTATGGCTACACCTTC
CASGLAGVYGYTF
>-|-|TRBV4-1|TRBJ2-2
TGCGCCAGCAGCCAAGATGTACGGGAGCTGTTTTTT
CASSQDVRELFF